The sequence of this T cell receptor beta chain was determined in a study of OX40 agonist ivuxolimab in advanced cancers. Measured with immunoSEQ multiplex PCR; TCRdb has only the in-frame clones, and not every one. The repertoire holds approximately 7,000 clones, with around 74% as singletons. The CDR3 is 17 amino acids. V was trimmed by 2 bases and J by 4 bases, leaving 18 bases between them. Germline V gene sequence: CDR1 SNHLY, CDR2 FYNNEI. The sequencing used CD4+ or CD8+ T cells sorted from blood, collected in a trial of the OX40 agonist ivuxolimab. This TCR derives from an adult with an advanced solid tumor such as melanoma, head and neck, liver or kidney cancer. The genes are TRBV2 and TRBJ1-5; tentatively, D is TRBD1 (5 bases). CDR3 protein: CASSEQANWGTNQPQHF. In nucleotides, the CDR3 is TGTGCCAGCAGTGAACAGGCTAATTGGGGGACTAATCAGCCCCAGCATTTT. Full variable domain (rest looked up from reference TRBV2 and TRBJ1-5): EPEVTQTPSHQVTQMGQEVILRCVPISNHLYFYWYRQILGQKVEFLVSFYNNEISEKSEIFDDQFSVERPDGSNFTLKIRSTKLEDSAMYFCASSEQANWGTNQPQHFGDGTRLSIL.